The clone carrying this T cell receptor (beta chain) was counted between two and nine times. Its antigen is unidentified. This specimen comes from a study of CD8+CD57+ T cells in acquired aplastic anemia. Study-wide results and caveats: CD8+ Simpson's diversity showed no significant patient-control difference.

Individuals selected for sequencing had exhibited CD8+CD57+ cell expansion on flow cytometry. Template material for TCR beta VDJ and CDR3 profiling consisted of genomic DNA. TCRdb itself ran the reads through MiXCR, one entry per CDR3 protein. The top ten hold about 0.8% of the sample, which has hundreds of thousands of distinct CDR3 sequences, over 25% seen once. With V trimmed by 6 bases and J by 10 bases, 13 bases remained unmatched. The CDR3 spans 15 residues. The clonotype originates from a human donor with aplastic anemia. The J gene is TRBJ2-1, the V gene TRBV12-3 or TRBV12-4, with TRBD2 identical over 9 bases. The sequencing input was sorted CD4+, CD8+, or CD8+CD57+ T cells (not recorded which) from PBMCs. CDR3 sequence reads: CASSPTAGLALEQFF. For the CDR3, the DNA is TGTGCCAGCAGCCCAACGGCGGGACTAGCCTTAGAGCAGTTCTTC.